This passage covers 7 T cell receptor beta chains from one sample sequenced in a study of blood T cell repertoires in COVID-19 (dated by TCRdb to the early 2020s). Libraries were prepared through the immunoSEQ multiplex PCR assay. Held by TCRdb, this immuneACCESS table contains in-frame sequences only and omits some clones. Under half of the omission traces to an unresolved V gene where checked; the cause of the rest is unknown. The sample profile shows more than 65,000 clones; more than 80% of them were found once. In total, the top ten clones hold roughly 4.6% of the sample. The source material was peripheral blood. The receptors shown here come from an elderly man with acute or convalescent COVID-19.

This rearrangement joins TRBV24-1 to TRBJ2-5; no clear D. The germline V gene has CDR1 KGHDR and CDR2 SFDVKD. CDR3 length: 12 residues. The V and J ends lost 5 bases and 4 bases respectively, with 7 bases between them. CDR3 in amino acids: CATSGTGETQYF. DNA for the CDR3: TGTGCCACCAGTGGAACGGGAGAGACCCAGTACTTC.

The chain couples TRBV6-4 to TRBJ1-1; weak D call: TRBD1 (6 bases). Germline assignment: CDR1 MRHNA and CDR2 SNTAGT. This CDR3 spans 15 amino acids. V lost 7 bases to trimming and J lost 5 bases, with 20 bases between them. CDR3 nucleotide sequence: TGTGCCAGCAAGTTGACAGGCAGCGGGGGGACTGAAGCTTTCTTT. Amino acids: CASKLTGSGGTEAFF.

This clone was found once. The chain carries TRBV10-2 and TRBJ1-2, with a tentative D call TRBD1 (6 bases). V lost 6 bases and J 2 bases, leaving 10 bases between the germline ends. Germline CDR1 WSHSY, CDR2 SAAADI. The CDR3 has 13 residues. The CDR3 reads CASRGALNYGYTF. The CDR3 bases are TGCGCCAGCAGGGGGGCGCTGAACTATGGCTACACCTTC.

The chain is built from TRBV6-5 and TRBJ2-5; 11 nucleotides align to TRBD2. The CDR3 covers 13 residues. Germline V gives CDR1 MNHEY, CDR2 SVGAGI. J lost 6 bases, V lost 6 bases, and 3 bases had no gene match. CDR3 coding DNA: TGTGCCAGCAGAACTAGCGGGAGAAAGACCCAGTACTTC. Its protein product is CASRTSGRKTQYF.

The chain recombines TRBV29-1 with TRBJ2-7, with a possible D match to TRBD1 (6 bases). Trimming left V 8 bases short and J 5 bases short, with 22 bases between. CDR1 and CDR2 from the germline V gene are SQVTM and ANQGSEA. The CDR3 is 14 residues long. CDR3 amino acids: CSIAEQGRTHEQYF. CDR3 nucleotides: TGCAGCATTGCTGAACAGGGACGGACCCACGAGCAGTACTTC.

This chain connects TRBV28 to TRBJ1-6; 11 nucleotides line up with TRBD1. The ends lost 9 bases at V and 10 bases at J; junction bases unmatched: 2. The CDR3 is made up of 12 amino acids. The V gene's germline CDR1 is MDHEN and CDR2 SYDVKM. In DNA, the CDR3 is TGTGCCAGTGGACAGGGGGCGTCACCCCTCCACTTT. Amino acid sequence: CASGQGASPLHF.

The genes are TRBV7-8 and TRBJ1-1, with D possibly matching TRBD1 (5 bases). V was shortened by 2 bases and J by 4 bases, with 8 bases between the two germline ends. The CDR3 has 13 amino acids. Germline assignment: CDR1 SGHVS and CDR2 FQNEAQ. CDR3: CASSLTGVTEAFF. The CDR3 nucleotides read TGTGCCAGCAGCTTAACGGGGGTCACTGAAGCTTTCTTT.